The TCR beta chain under discussion was sequenced for a study of control samples from healthy donors and cancer patients. The germline V gene encodes CDR1 LNHDA and CDR2 SQIVND (reference sequence). CDR3 length: 14 residues. Trimming removed 2 bases from V and 0 bases from J, with 8 bases in between. Profiled with immunoSEQ multiplex PCR; TCRdb holds only in-frame clones, not every one. The sample includes approximately 80,000 clones, roughly 89% of them seen just once. The origin of this receptor is a man aged 30 to 39 in good health. Material for sequencing was blood. The V and J genes are TRBV19 and TRBJ2-7; unclear D gene. Written as DNA, the CDR3 is TGTGCCAGTAGTATAACAAGCGACTCCTACGAGCAGTACTTC. Translation: CASSITSDSYEQYF.